A selection of T cell receptor beta chains follows, all from one sample in a study of vaccination and CD4 T cells after COVID-19. Their recognized antigens are unknown. In TCRdb, the PCR reads were re-called with MiXCR into one record per CDR3 protein. The repertoire holds 7,000 to 9,500 distinct CDR3 sequences, about 40% seen once, with less than 30% in the top ten. The sequenced sample was CD4+ T cells from blood, cultured in vitro. All receptors come from a human donor in good health. The CDR3 runs from the conserved cysteine through the conserved F or W. The D gene is left open where the match is weak. Clone sizes are given selectively: once, few, many, or a class where the clone is expanded.

TRBV5-1	-	-	TRBJ2-7	CASSSPGSYEQYF	TGCGCCAGCAGCTCTCCGGGCTCCTACGAGCAGTACTTC
TRBV2	few	-	TRBJ2-5	CASRDRDTLSGTQYF	TGTGCCAGCAGGGACCGGGACACCCTCAGTGGGACCCAGTACTTC
TRBV19	-	-	TRBJ2-3	CASSIGTNTDTQYF	TGTGCCAGTAGTATCGGGACAAACACAGATACGCAGTATTTT
TRBV25-1	once	-	TRBJ1-6	CASSKGGSSYNSPLHF	TGTGCCAGCAGCAAAGGGGGTAGCTCCTATAATTCACCCCTCCACTTT
TRBV29-1	-	-	TRBJ1-1	CSVVGQDYTEAFF	TGCAGCGTTGTGGGACAAGATTACACTGAAGCTTTCTTT
TRBV25-1	few	-	TRBJ1-6	CASSFAGPGSPLHF	TGTGCCAGCAGTTTTGCGGGGCCGGGTTCACCCCTCCACTTT
TRBV29-1	few	-	TRBJ2-5	CSVEDDLPAQETQYF	TGCAGCGTTGAAGATGACCTACCCGCTCAAGAGACCCAGTACTTC
TRBV7-3	-	TRBD1	TRBJ2-6	CASSFGQGSGANVLTF	TGTGCCAGCAGCTTCGGACAGGGTTCTGGGGCCAACGTCCTGACTTTC
TRBV5-1	-	TRBD1	TRBJ2-7	CASSPGQENYEQYF	TGCGCCAGCAGCCCCGGACAGGAAAACTACGAGCAGTACTTC
TRBV6-5	-	-	TRBJ1-6	CASSYSRITGSPLHF	TGTGCCAGCAGTTACTCGAGGATAACGGGTTCACCCCTCCACTTT
TRBV19	few	TRBD2	TRBJ2-5	CASQSSGGETQYF	TGTGCCAGTCAGTCTAGCGGGGGAGAGACCCAGTACTTC
TRBV6-1	few	TRBD1	TRBJ1-2	CASSEATGHYYGYTF	TGTGCCAGCAGTGAAGCGACAGGGCACTACTATGGCTACACCTTC
TRBV7-2	few	-	TRBJ2-3	CASSLMRDTQYF	TGTGCCAGCAGCCTGATGAGGGATACGCAGTATTTT
TRBV20-1	few	-	TRBJ1-1	CSASRQAHEAFF	TGCAGTGCTAGCAGACAGGCTCATGAAGCTTTCTTT
TRBV4-1	-	-	TRBJ2-4	CASSQELSIQYF	TGCGCCAGCAGCCAGGAATTGAGCATTCAGTACTTC